This T cell receptor (beta chain) appears in the sequencing data of a study of T cells in Graves' hyperthyroidism and ophthalmopathy. The CDR3 totals 16 residues. Germline lookup yields CDR1 SGHDN and CDR2 FVKESK. The V gene end was trimmed by 0 bases and the J gene end by 4 bases; junction bases not matched to a gene: 8. Amplified TCR beta CDR3 regions came from RNA transcripts. The HTBI primer set served for first-round RT-PCR of the TCR CDR3. TCRdb analysed the multiplex PCR reads with MiXCR anew, one entry per CDR3 protein. The sample consists of approximately 510,000 distinct CDR3 sequences, less than 25% of them appearing once. The sample holds many counts of this clonotype.

Sequenced input: blood. The sequence was obtained from a man aged 18-30 years with Graves' hyperthyroidism. V usage is TRBV14 and J usage is TRBJ1-2; 7 bases match TRBD1. CDR3 bases: TGTGCCAGCAGCCAAGACAGAGGGGGGACAGCCTATGGCTACACCTTC. This sequence encodes CASSQDRGGTAYGYTF.